What follows describes a single T cell receptor (beta chain). This record belongs to a study of T cell changes during pregnancy in multiple sclerosis. Measured with immunoSEQ multiplex PCR; TCRdb has only the in-frame clones, and not every one. The data hold about 32,000 clones, with roughly nine tenths observed a single time. V was pared by 3 bases and J by 3 bases, with 5 bases of the junction left unmatched. The CDR3 length is 15 residues. CDR1 and CDR2 (germline): MRHNA, SNTAGT. The clonotype originates from a female donor with multiple sclerosis, enrolled in a pregnancy study. The chain links TRBV6-4 to TRBJ2-7; 10 bases match TRBD2. This sample comprised CD8+ T cells from peripheral blood mononuclear cells, obtained in the second trimester of pregnancy. CDR3 DNA: TGTGCCAGCAGTGAAGGACTAGCGGATTACTACGAGCAGTACTTC. Amino acids: CASSEGLADYYEQYF.